The T cell receptor (beta chain) under discussion was sequenced for a study of shared clonotypes between healthy human individuals. Study information: CD4 naive and CD4 memory each took three plates per donor, while CD8 naive took two and CD8 memory one. Regarding the study as a whole: Sampling covered nothing but blood. Tissue TCR repertoires likely differ from those found in blood. Larger estimated richness was generally recorded for naive subsets relative to memory subsets.

Details on this clone: Its antigen is unidentified.

Using immunoSEQ multiplex PCR, the repertoire was profiled, and TCRdb retains in-frame clones only, with some absent. The sample has 1.5 million to 2.5 million clones, 85% to 95% seen once. This CDR3 region has 15 residues. Germline V gives CDR1 LNHDA, CDR2 SQIVND (reference sequence). V was clipped by 6 bases and J by 5 bases, with 14 bases between them. As defined, naive CD8 cells were CD45RO-negative and positively selected for CCR7, with terminally differentiated effector memory CD45RA+ cells excluded. This chain connects TRBV19 to TRBJ1-6; D uncertain. The sample consisted of naive CD8+ T cells sorted from blood. The sequence derives from a man younger than 35 in good health. This CDR3 reads CASSNAYGNNSPLHF. For the CDR3, the DNA is TGTGCCAGTAGCAACGCGTATGGGAATAATTCACCCCTCCACTTT. The full variable domain, completed using reference TRBV19 and TRBJ1-6, is DGGITQSPKYLFRKEGQNVTLSCEQNLNHDAMYWYRQDPGQGLRLIYYSQIVNDFQKGDIAEGYSVSREKKESFPLTVTSAQKNPTAFYLCASSNAYGNNSPLHFGNGTRLTVT.